This T cell receptor (beta chain) was obtained from a study of spatial heterogeneity in lung cancer. Overall study: Consistently, beta-chain sequences turned up in larger numbers than alpha-chain sequences did. On average, each unique TCR and UMI combination appeared more than ten times in raw reads.

This clonotype was seen ten or more times. Noted time point: sample taken at primary tumor resection. The authors sequenced whole RNA from tumor, nontumor lung or frozen PBMC without sorting. Samples were obtained from approximately 72 donors, all untreated early-stage non-small cell lung cancer patients. TCRdb passed the 5' RACE reads through MiXCR, listing each CDR3 protein once. The data contain around 92,000 distinct CDR3 sequences, about an eighth of them singletons. The V and J ends lost 2 bases and 4 bases respectively, with 9 bases between them. The CDR3 covers 14 residues. Germline V gene data show CDR1 as MNHEY and CDR2 as SVGEGT.

The sequence was collected from a male donor with early-stage non-small cell lung cancer. Specimen: PBMCs, collected at surgery. The chain has TRBV6-2 or TRBV6-3 and TRBJ1-5; no reliable D call. CDR3 bases: TGTGCCAGCAGTTACCCCCGAGTAAATCAGCCCCAGCATTTT. Its translation is CASSYPRVNQPQHF.